This T cell receptor beta chain was captured in a study of T-cell reconstitution after alpha-beta-depleted transplantation in children. Construction of the TCRbeta library involved unique molecular identifiers. TCRdb reprocessed the PCR reads with MiXCR, giving one entry per CDR3 protein. The table has about 150,000 distinct CDR3 sequences, 8% to 10% seen once; the top ten hold 15% to 20%. Looked up from germline, CDR1 is SGHRS and CDR2 is YFSETQ. CDR3 length: 16 amino acids. V dropped 4 bases and J dropped 8 bases, with 24 bases sitting between them. This clonotype was sampled from a female patient aged 2-10 years who had a stem cell transplant for congenital amegakaryocytic thrombocytopenia, so the T cells may come from the graft donor. Sequenced material: PBMCs, mostly from graft donor cells, taken 180 days after TCRalphabeta/CD19-depleted stem cell transplant. V and J are TRBV5-1 and TRBJ1-2; TRBD1 is a possible D gene (5 bases). For the CDR3, the DNA is TGCGCCAGCAGCCGGTCCCCGGGACCGGGGAAGAGGGGCTACACCTTC. Encoded protein: CASSRSPGPGKRGYTF.